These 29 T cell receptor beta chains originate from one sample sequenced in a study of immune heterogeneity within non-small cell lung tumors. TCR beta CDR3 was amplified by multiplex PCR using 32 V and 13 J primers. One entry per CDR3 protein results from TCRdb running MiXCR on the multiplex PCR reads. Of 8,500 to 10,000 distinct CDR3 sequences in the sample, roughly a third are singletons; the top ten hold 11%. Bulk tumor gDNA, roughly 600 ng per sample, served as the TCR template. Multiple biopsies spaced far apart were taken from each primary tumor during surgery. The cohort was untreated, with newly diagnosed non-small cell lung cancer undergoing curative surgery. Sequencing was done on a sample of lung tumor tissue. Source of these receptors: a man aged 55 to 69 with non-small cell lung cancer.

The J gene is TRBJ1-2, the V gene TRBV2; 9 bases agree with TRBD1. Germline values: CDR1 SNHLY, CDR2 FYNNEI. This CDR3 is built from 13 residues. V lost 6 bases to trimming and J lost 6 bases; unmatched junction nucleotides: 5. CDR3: CASRHRGLDGYTF. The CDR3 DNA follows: TGTGCCAGCAGACACAGGGGGCTGGATGGCTACACCTTC.

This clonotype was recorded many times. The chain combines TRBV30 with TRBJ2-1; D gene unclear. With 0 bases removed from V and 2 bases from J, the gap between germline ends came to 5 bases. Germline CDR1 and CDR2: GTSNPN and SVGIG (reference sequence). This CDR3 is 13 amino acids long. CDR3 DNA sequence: TGTGCCTGGAGTGTAGACGCCTACAATGAGCAGTTCTTC. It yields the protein CAWSVDAYNEQFF.

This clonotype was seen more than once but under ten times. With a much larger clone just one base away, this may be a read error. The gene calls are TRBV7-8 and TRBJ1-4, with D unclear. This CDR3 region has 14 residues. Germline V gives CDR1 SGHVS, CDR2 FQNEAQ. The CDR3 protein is CSSSLTATNEKLFF. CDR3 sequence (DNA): TGTTCCAGCAGCTTAACTGCAACTAATGAAAAACTGTTTTTT.

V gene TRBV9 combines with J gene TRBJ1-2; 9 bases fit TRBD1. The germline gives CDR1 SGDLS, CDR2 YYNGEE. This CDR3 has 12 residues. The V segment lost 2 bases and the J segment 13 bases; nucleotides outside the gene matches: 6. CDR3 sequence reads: CASSVRTGECTF. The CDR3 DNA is TGTGCCAGCAGCGTGAGGACAGGGGAATGCACCTTC.

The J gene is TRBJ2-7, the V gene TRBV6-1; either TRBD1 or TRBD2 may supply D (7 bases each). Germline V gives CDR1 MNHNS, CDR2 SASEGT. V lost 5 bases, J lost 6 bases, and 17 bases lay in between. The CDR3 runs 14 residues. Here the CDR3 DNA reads TGTGCCAGCAGTCCCCAGGGGGGGCCGATCGAGCAGTACTTC. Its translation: CASSPQGGPIEQYF.

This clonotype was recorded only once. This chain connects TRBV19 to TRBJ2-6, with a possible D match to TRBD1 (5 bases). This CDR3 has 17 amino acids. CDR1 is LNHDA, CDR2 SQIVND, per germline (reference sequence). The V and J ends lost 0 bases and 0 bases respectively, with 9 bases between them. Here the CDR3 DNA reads TGTGCCAGTAGTATAGACAGGGTCCCCTCTGGGGCCAACGTCCTGACTTTC. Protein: CASSIDRVPSGANVLTF. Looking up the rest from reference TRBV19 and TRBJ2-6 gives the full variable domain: DGGITQSPKYLFRKEGQNVTLSCEQNLNHDAMYWYRQDPGQGLRLIYYSQIVNDFQKGDIAEGYSVSREKKESFPLTVTSAQKNPTAFYLCASSIDRVPSGANVLTFGAGSRLTVL.

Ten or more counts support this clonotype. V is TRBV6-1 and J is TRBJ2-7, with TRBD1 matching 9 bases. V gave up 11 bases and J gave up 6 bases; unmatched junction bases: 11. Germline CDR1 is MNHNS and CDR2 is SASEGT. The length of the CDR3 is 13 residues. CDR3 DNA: TGTGCCGGAACAGGGGGCGCGTCATCCGAGCAGTACTTC. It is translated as CAGTGGASSEQYF.

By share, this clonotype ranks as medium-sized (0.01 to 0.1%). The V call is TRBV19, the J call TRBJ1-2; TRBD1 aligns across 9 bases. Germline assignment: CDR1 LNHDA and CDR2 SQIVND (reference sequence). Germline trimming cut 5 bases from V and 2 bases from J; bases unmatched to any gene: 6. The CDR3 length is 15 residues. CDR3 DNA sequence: TGTGCCAGTAGTCTACCCGGGACAGGGAACTATGGCTACACCTTC. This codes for CASSLPGTGNYGYTF.

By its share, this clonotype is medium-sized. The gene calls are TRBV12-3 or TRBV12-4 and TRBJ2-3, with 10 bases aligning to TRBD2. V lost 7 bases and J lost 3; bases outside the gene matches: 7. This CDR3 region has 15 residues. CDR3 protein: CASKRLAGDTDTQYF. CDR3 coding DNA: TGTGCCAGCAAGCGGCTAGCGGGAGATACAGATACGCAGTATTTT.

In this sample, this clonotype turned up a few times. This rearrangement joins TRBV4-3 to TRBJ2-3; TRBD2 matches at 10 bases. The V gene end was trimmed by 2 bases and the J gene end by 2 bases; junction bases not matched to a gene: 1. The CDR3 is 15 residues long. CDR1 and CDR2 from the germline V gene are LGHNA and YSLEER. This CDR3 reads CASSQTSGATDTQYF. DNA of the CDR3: TGCGCCAGCAGCCAAACTAGCGGGGCCACAGATACGCAGTATTTT.

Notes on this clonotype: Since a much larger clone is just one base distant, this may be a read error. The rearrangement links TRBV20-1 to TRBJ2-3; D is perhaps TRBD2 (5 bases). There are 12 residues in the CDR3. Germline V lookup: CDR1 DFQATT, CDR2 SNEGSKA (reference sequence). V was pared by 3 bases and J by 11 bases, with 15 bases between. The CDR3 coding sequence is TGCAGTGCTAGGTACGGGATGATGGGGCAGTATTTT. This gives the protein CSARYGMMGQYF.

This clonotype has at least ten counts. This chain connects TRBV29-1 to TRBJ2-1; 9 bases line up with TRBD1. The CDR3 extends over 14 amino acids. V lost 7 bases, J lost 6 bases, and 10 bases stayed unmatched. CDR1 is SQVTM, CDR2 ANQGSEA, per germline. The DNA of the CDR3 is TGCAGCGGGGGGGACAGGGTACTGAGCAATGAGCAGTTCTTC. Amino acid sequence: CSGGDRVLSNEQFF.

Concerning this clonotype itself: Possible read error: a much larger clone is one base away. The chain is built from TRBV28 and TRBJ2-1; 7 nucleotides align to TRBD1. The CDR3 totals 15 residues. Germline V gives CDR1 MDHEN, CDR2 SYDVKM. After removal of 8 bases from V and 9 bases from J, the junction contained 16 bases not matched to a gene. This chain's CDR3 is CASGNGQEFRREQFF. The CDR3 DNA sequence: TGTGCCAGCGGTAACGGACAGGAGTTCCGGCGTGAGCAGTTCTTC.

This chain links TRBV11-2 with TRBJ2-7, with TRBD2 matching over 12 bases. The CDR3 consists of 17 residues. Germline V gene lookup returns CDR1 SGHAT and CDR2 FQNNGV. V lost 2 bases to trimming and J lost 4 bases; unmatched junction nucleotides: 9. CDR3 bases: TGTGCCAGCAGCTTAACAACCGGACTAGCGGGGATGTACGAGCAGTACTTC. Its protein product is CASSLTTGLAGMYEQYF.

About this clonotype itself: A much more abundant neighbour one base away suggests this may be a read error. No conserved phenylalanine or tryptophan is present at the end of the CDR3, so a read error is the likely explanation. Written as DNA, the CDR3 is TGTGCCAGCAGCCAAGATATAGTGAACACTGAAGCTTTCTCT. Its protein product is CASSQDIVNTEAFS. The rearrangement links TRBV3-1 to TRBJ1-1, with unresolved D. Germline V gives CDR1 LGHDT, CDR2 YNNKEL (reference sequence). The CDR3 is 14 amino acids. Deletions cut 0 bases from V and 0 bases from J, with 5 bases between.

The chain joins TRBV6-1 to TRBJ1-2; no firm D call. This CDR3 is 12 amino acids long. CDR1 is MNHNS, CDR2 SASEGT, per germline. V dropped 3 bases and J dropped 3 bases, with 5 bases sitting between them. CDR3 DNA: TGTGCCAGCAGTGAGAGATACTATGGCTACACCTTC. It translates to CASSERYYGYTF.

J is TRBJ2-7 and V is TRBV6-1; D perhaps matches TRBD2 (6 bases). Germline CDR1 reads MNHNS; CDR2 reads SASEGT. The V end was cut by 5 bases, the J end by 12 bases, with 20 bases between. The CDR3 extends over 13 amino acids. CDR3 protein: CASSPGGSGPRYF. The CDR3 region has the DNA TGTGCCAGCAGTCCCGGAGGTAGCGGACCTCGGTACTTC.

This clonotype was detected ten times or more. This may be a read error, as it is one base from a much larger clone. The chain's CDR3 is CASSYSVGRLAFFYEQYF. CDR3 sequence (DNA): TGTGCCAGCAGTTACTCTGTGGGGAGACTAGCATTTTTCTACGAGCAGTACTTC. The chain links TRBV6-2 or TRBV6-3 to TRBJ2-7; 7 bases match TRBD2. V was clipped by 0 bases and J by 3 bases; unmatched bases: 14. CDR3 length: 18 residues. CDR1 and CDR2 from the germline V gene are MNHEY and SVGEGT.

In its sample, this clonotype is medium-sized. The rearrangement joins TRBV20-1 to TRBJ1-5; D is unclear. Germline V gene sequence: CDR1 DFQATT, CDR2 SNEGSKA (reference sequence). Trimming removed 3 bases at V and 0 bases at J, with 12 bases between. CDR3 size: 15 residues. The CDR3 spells CSASGGTNSNQPQHF. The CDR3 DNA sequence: TGCAGTGCTAGTGGTGGTACGAATAGCAATCAGCCCCAGCATTTT.

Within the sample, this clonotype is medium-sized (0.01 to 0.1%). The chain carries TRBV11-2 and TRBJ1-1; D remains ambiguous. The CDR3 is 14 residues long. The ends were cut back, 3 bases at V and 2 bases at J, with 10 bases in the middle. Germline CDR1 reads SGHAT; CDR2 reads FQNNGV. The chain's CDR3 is CASSFLFANTEAFF. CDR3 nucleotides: TGTGCCAGCAGCTTCCTCTTCGCAAACACTGAAGCTTTCTTT. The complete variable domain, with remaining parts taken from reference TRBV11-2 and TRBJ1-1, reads EAGVAQSPRYKIIEKRQSVAFWCNPISGHATLYWYQQILGQGPKLLIQFQNNGVVDDSQLPKDRFSAERLKGVDSTLKIQPAKLEDSAVYLCASSFLFANTEAFFGQGTRLTVV.

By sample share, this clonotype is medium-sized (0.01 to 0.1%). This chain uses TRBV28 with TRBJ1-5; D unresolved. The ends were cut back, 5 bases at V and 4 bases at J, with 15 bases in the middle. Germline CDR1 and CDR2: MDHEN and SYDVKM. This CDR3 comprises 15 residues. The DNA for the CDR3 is TGTGCCAGCAGTCAAACAGTCTTACCTAATCAGCCCCAGCATTTT. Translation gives CASSQTVLPNQPQHF.

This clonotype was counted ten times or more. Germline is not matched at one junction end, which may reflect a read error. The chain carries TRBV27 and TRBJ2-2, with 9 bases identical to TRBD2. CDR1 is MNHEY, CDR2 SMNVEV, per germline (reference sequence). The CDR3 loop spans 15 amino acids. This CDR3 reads CANSLTSGNTGELFF. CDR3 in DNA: TGTGCCAACAGTTTGACTAGCGGCAACACCGGGGAGCTGTTTTTT.

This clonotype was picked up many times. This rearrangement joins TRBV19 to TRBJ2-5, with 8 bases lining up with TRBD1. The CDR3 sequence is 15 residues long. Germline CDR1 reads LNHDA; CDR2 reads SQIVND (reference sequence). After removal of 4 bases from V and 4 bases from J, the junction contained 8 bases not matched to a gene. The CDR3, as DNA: TGTGCCAGTAGTACCTGGGCAGGGGGCGTAGAGACCCAGTACTTC. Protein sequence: CASSTWAGGVETQYF.

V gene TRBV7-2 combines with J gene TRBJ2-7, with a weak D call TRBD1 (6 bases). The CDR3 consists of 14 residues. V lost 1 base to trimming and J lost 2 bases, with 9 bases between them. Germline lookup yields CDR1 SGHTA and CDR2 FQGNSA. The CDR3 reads CASSLDEGAYEQYF. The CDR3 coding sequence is TGTGCCAGCAGCTTAGACGAGGGGGCCTACGAGCAGTACTTC. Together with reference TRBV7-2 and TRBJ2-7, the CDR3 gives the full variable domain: GAGVSQSPSNKVTEKGKDVELRCDPISGHTALYWYRQSLGQGLEFLIYFQGNSAPDKSGLPSDRFSAERTGGSVSTLTIQRTQQEDSAVYLCASSLDEGAYEQYFGPGTRLTVT.

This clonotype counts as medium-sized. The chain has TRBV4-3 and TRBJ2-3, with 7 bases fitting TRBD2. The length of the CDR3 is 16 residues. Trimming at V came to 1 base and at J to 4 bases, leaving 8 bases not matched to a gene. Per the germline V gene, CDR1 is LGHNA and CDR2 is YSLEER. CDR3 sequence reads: CASSQGFGRRSDTQYF. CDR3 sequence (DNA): TGCGCCAGCAGCCAAGGCTTCGGGAGGCGGTCAGATACGCAGTATTTT.

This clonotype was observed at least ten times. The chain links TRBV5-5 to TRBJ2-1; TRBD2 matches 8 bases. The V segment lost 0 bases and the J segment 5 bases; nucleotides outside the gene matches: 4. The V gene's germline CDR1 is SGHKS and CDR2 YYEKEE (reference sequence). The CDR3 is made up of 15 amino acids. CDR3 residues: CASSLGAGDHNEQFF. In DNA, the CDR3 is TGTGCCAGCAGCTTGGGAGCGGGAGACCACAATGAGCAGTTCTTC.

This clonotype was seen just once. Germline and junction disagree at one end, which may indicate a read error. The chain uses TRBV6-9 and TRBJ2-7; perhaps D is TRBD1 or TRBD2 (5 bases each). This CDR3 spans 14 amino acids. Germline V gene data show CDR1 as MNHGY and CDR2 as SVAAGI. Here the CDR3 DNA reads TGTGCCAGCAGTTACCTTGGGGGTGGCTACGGGCAGTACTTC. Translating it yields CASSYLGGGYGQYF.

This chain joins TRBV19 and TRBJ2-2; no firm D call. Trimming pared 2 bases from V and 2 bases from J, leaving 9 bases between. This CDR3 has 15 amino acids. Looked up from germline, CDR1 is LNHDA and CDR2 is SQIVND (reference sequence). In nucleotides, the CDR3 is TGTGCCAGTAGTATACTTACAGCTAACACCGGGGAGCTGTTTTTT. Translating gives CASSILTANTGELFF. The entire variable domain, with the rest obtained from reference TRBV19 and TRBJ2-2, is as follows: DGGITQSPKYLFRKEGQNVTLSCEQNLNHDAMYWYRQDPGQGLRLIYYSQIVNDFQKGDIAEGYSVSREKKESFPLTVTSAQKNPTAFYLCASSILTANTGELFFGEGSRLTVL.

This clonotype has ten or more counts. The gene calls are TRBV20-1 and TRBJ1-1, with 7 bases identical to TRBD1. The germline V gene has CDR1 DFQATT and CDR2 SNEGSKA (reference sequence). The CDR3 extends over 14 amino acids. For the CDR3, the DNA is TGCAGCGCCTCAAGGGACAGCATGAACACTGAAGCTTTCTTT. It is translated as CSASRDSMNTEAFF.